The rows below give T cell receptor beta chains drawn from one sample of a study of shared clonotypes between healthy human individuals. The data were produced by immunoSEQ multiplex PCR, yet TCRdb's version contains in-frame clones alone and is incomplete. Here the sample spans roughly 550,000 clones, roughly 95% being singletons. Sequences were obtained from naive CD8+ T cells sorted from blood. These receptors originate from a woman aged 25 to 39 in good health. The CDR3 runs from the conserved cysteine through the conserved F or W. Fields, in order: D gene, clone size, V gene, J gene, CDR3 protein, CDR3 DNA. D genes are given only for firm matches. The listing skips clone size in some rows; elsewhere it reads once, few, many or a size class.

.	.	TRBV9	TRBJ2-1	CASSVADGRNEQFF	TGTGCCAGCAGCGTAGCTGATGGGAGGAATGAGCAGTTCTTC
.	.	TRBV27	TRBJ2-5	CASSPGTPWEQYF	TGTGCCAGCAGTCCCGGGACACCCTGGGAGCAGTACTTC
TRBD1	.	TRBV7-3	TRBJ2-2	CASSLKQGEGYTGELFF	TGTGCCAGCAGCTTAAAACAGGGGGAAGGGTACACCGGGGAGCTGTTTTTT
.	.	TRBV21-1	TRBJ2-7	CASLACGIPSYEQYF	TGTGCCAGCTTAGCCTGCGGGATCCCGTCCTACGAGCAGTACTTC
.	.	TRBV28	TRBJ2-3	CASSEQGPGTDTQYF	TGTGCCAGCAGTGAACAGGGCCCGGGCACAGATACGCAGTATTTT
TRBD1	.	TRBV7-9	TRBJ1-6	CASSLGQGVVPLHF	TGTGCCAGCAGCTTAGGTCAGGGGGTAGTACCCCTCCACTTT
.	.	TRBV27	TRBJ2-7	CASSSSQPHEQYF	TGTGCCAGCAGTTCCTCTCAGCCCCACGAGCAGTACTTC
.	.	TRBV30	TRBJ1-5	CAWPRAPRHF	TGTGCCTGGCCCAGGGCGCCCCGGCATTTT
.	.	TRBV15	TRBJ1-2	CATSSVPGLPHGYTF	TGTGCCACCAGCAGCGTACCGGGTCTCCCCCATGGCTACACCTTC
TRBD1	.	TRBV7-9	TRBJ1-1	CASRAGGKNTEAFF	TGTGCCAGCAGGGCAGGGGGCAAGAACACTGAAGCTTTCTTT
TRBD1	.	TRBV5-8	TRBJ2-7	CASDIIRDRGSIEQYF	TGTGCCAGCGATATTATCCGGGACAGGGGATCGATCGAGCAGTACTTC
TRBD2	.	TRBV7-6	TRBJ2-7	CASRSGLAGAYEQYF	TGTGCCAGCAGATCGGGACTAGCGGGAGCCTACGAGCAGTACTTC
.	.	TRBV27	TRBJ2-7	CASSLTELGYEQYF	TGTGCCAGCAGTTTAACCGAACTAGGGTACGAGCAGTACTTC
TRBD2	.	TRBV6-5	TRBJ2-7	CASSRDLAGASEQYF	TGTGCCAGCAGTCGCGATCTAGCGGGAGCTAGCGAGCAGTACTTC
.	once	TRBV7-9	TRBJ2-7	CASSLALGGNEQYF	TGTGCCAGCAGCTTAGCGCTTGGGGGAAACGAGCAGTACTTC
TRBD2	.	TRBV15	TRBJ2-3	CATSRGTSGSADTQYF	TGTGCCACCAGCAGAGGGACTAGCGGGAGCGCAGATACGCAGTATTTT
TRBD2	.	TRBV28	TRBJ2-6	CASSTLITSASSGANVLTF	TGTGCCAGCAGTACCCTCATCACTAGCGCCTCCTCTGGGGCCAACGTCCTGACTTTC
.	.	TRBV15	TRBJ2-5	CATTSPEETQYF	TGTGCCACCACCAGTCCGGAGGAGACCCAGTACTTC
TRBD2	few	TRBV28	TRBJ2-7	CASFYPRKTSGRRNEQYF	TGTGCCAGCTTTTATCCGAGGAAAACTAGCGGGAGACGAAACGAGCAGTACTTC
.	.	TRBV11-2	TRBJ2-7	CASSLDPMYEQYF	TGTGCCAGCAGCTTAGATCCTATGTACGAGCAGTACTTC
.	.	TRBV5-1	TRBJ1-3	CASRTNTIYF	TGCGCCAGCAGAACCAACACCATATATTTT
.	few	TRBV6-5	TRBJ1-5	CASSIDERPNQPQHF	TGTGCCAGCAGCATAGACGAGAGACCTAATCAGCCCCAGCATTTT
.	.	TRBV9	TRBJ2-1	CASSGNTGLGEQFF	TGTGCCAGCAGCGGAAATACAGGTTTGGGAGAGCAGTTCTTC
.	once	TRBV5-1	TRBJ1-1	CASSLVGQRVGLSTEAFF	TGCGCCAGCAGCTTGGTTGGACAGAGAGTCGGTCTGAGCACTGAAGCTTTCTTT
TRBD1	.	TRBV5-5	TRBJ1-5	CASSLAGGQGFGQPQHF	TGTGCCAGCAGCTTGGCCGGGGGACAGGGTTTCGGTCAGCCCCAGCATTTT
TRBD2	.	TRBV28	TRBJ2-3	CASSLIPPGTSGSTDTQYF	TGTGCCAGCAGTCTCATCCCCCCCGGGACTAGCGGAAGCACAGATACGCAGTATTTT
.	.	TRBV4-1	TRBJ1-5	CASSYTRGSNQPQHF	TGCGCCAGCAGCTATACCCGGGGTAGCAATCAGCCCCAGCATTTT
.	.	TRBV6-1	TRBJ1-1	CASMGLRGTEAFF	TGTGCCAGCATGGGGCTCCGGGGCACTGAAGCTTTCTTT
TRBD1	.	TRBV2	TRBJ1-1	CASHGGWTGDTEAFF	TGTGCCAGCCACGGGGGGTGGACAGGGGATACTGAAGCTTTCTTT